This entry lists 28 T cell receptor beta chains sequenced from one sample in a study of T cell changes during pregnancy in multiple sclerosis. TCRdb's copy holds only in-frame clones and misses some; the assay was immunoSEQ multiplex PCR. Among about 72,000 clones, around nine tenths were seen once, and the ten largest hold about 1.5%. This sample comprised peripheral blood, obtained in the first trimester of pregnancy. Receptor source: a female donor in good health, enrolled as a control in a pregnancy study.

This chain uses TRBV6-1 with TRBJ2-1; 10 bases map to TRBD2. The V gene's germline CDR1 is MNHNS and CDR2 SASEGT. V dropped 3 bases and J dropped 7; count of bases not matched to a gene: 9. CDR3 length: 16 residues. CDR3 protein: CASSESSGRFGNEQFF. DNA for the CDR3: TGTGCCAGCAGTGAGTCTAGCGGGAGATTTGGAAATGAGCAGTTCTTC.

The chain employs TRBV5-6 and TRBJ2-2; D possibly corresponds to TRBD2 (6 bases). Germline V CDR1 and CDR2: SGHDT, YYEEEE. V lost 0 bases, J lost 6 bases, and 9 bases lay in between. The CDR3 totals 14 residues. In nucleotides, the CDR3 is TGTGCCAGCAGCTTGGGGGGAGGCTCCGGGGAGCTGTTTTTT. Protein product: CASSLGGGSGELFF.

The chain employs TRBV28 and TRBJ2-3, with 7 bases aligning to TRBD2. Germline V gene lookup returns CDR1 MDHEN and CDR2 SYDVKM. The CDR3 length is 15 residues. V trimming: 6 bases; J trimming: 1 base; junction bases outside the gene matches: 7. CDR3 in DNA: TGTGCCAGCAGGTTCCCTCGGGGGGGCACAGATACGCAGTATTTT. Its translation is CASRFPRGGTDTQYF.

V usage is TRBV6-1 and J usage is TRBJ2-1, with D uncertain. Germline V CDR1 and CDR2: MNHNS, SASEGT. The CDR3 contains 15 residues. V was cut by 4 bases and J by 2 bases, with 12 bases left in between. The CDR3 nucleotides read TGTGCCAGCAGTGCAACAGCCGAGCCCTACAATGAGCAGTTCTTC. This codes for CASSATAEPYNEQFF.

The chain combines TRBV7-2 with TRBJ2-1; 8 nucleotides align to TRBD1. CDR1 and CDR2 from the germline V gene are SGHTA and FQGNSA. J gave up 13 bases and V 4 bases, and 3 bases lay outside the gene matches. This CDR3 comprises 11 residues. The CDR3 DNA reads TGTGCCAGCAGCTCTGACAGGGGTCAGTTCTTC. Protein product: CASSSDRGQFF.

V is TRBV6-5 and J is TRBJ2-1, with D perhaps TRBD2 (6 bases). Germline V gene lookup returns CDR1 MNHEY and CDR2 SVGAGI. The CDR3 sequence is 14 residues long. V lost 0 bases and J lost 6, with 9 bases in between. For the CDR3, the DNA is TGTGCCAGCAGTTACTCGGAGGGCCCCAATGAGCAGTTCTTC. Its translation: CASSYSEGPNEQFF.

The V gene is TRBV19, the J gene TRBJ2-6; D possibly corresponds to TRBD1 (5 bases). Deletions cut 7 bases from V and 1 base from J, with 14 bases between. Per germline, CDR1 LNHDA and CDR2 SQIVND (reference sequence). The CDR3 is 16 residues long. The CDR3 region is CASTQAFGSGANVLTF. In DNA form, the CDR3 reads TGTGCCAGTACACAGGCCTTCGGTTCTGGGGCCAACGTCCTGACTTTC.

The chain employs TRBV6-5 and TRBJ1-3; TRBD1 agrees at 8 bases. This CDR3 comprises 15 residues. V shed 6 bases, J shed 2 bases, and the junction held 6 bases outside the gene matches. Per the germline V gene, CDR1 is MNHEY and CDR2 is SVGAGI. CDR3 sequence: CASRATGAAGNTIYF. The CDR3 DNA reads as TGTGCCAGCAGGGCGACAGGGGCGGCTGGAAACACCATATATTTT.

The V and J genes are TRBV4-1 and TRBJ2-7; 12 positions agree with TRBD2. Germline values: CDR1 MGHRA, CDR2 YSYEKL. The junction had 7 bases not matched to a gene; V was cut back by 1 base and J by 6 bases. The CDR3 covers 16 residues. As DNA, the CDR3 is TGCGCCAGCAGCCAAGTAGCTAGCGGGAGGGCAGGCGAGCAGTACTTC. It translates to CASSQVASGRAGEQYF.

This chain uses TRBV5-4 with TRBJ1-1; tentatively, D is TRBD1 (6 bases). The CDR3 runs to 15 residues. Trimming shortened V by 3 bases and J by 0 bases, and 12 bases separated the two germline ends. In germline, CDR1 is SGHNT, CDR2 YYREEE (reference sequence). The CDR3 reads CASSSGTRVNTEAFF. In DNA form, the CDR3 reads TGTGCCAGCAGCTCGGGGACAAGGGTGAACACTGAAGCTTTCTTT.

This rearrangement joins TRBV5-1 to TRBJ1-4, with 7 bases lining up with TRBD1. This CDR3 spans 13 amino acids. Germline CDR1 SGHRS, CDR2 YFSETQ. Trimming removed 9 bases from V and 4 bases from J; junction bases left unmatched: 6. The CDR3 DNA reads TGCGCCACTAGGGACAGTAATAATGAAAAACTGTTTTTT. Protein: CATRDSNNEKLFF.

V usage is TRBV19 and J usage is TRBJ1-2, with D possibly matching TRBD1 (6 bases). Looked up from germline, CDR1 is LNHDA and CDR2 is SQIVND (reference sequence). V was shortened by 5 bases and J by 2 bases, with 15 bases between the two germline ends. There are 15 residues in the CDR3. In DNA, the CDR3 is TGTGCCAGTAGTCCCGGTGGGGGCTCCAACTATGGCTACACCTTC. Translating gives CASSPGGGSNYGYTF.

The rearrangement links TRBV27 to TRBJ2-1, with D tentatively TRBD2 (6 bases). The CDR3 runs 14 residues. Trimming took 4 bases from V and 5 from J, leaving 12 bases between them. Germline V CDR1 and CDR2: MNHEY, SMNVEV (reference sequence). The CDR3 bases are TGTGCCAGCAGTTCGGCGGGACCCAACAATGAGCAGTTCTTC. It is translated as CASSSAGPNNEQFF.

This chain uses TRBV7-9 with TRBJ1-1; 11 bases map to TRBD1. This CDR3 has 14 residues. Per the germline V gene, CDR1 is SEHNR and CDR2 is FQNEAQ (reference sequence). V trimming: 2 bases; J trimming: 6 bases; junction bases outside the gene matches: 2. CDR3 residues: CASSLLGQGAEAFF. The CDR3 DNA follows: TGTGCCAGCAGCTTATTGGGACAGGGGGCTGAAGCTTTCTTT. The full variable domain, in which reference TRBV7-9 and TRBJ1-1 provide the parts outside the CDR3, is DTGVSQNPRHKITKRGQNVTFRCDPISEHNRLYWYRQTLGQGPEFLTYFQNEAQLEKSRLLSDRFSAERPKGSFSTLEIQRTEQGDSAMYLCASSLLGQGAEAFFGQGTRLTVV.

The chain has TRBV10-3 and TRBJ2-1, with TRBD1 identical over 8 bases. J was trimmed by 9 bases and V by 2 bases; bases with no gene match: 12. The CDR3 covers 16 residues. Germline V gene lookup returns CDR1 ENHRY and CDR2 SYGVKD. The CDR3 here is CAISEVPGQVVSEQFF. The CDR3 DNA is TGTGCCATCAGTGAGGTGCCGGGACAGGTAGTTAGTGAGCAGTTCTTC.

The rearrangement joins TRBV27 to TRBJ1-1, with 8 bases that match TRBD1. Trimming cost V 6 bases and J 3 bases; bases outside gene matches: 6. The CDR3 has 14 residues. Germline lookup yields CDR1 MNHEY and CDR2 SMNVEV (reference sequence). The CDR3 is CASRLGQGDTEAFF. CDR3 sequence (DNA): TGTGCCAGCAGACTTGGACAGGGTGACACTGAAGCTTTCTTT.

The CDR3 sequence: CASSQDNSGANVLTF. CDR3 sequence (DNA): TGTGCCAGCAGCCAAGACAACTCTGGGGCCAACGTCCTGACTTTC. The chain is built from TRBV4-2 and TRBJ2-6; D uncertain. Germline V gene sequence: CDR1 LGHNA, CDR2 YNFKEQ. Deletions cut 0 bases from V and 0 bases from J, with 3 bases between. CDR3 length: 15 residues.

The chain combines TRBV5-6 with TRBJ1-1, with 8 bases lining up with TRBD1. The germline V gene encodes CDR1 SGHDT and CDR2 YYEEEE. There are 15 residues in the CDR3. V was clipped by 2 bases and J by 4 bases; unmatched bases: 7. The CDR3, as DNA: TGTGCCAGCAGCTTATATGACAGGGGCGGCACTGAAGCTTTCTTT. It encodes CASSLYDRGGTEAFF.

This chain joins TRBV4-1 and TRBJ1-5; TRBD1 matches at 9 bases. Germline-derived CDR1 and CDR2 are MGHRA and YSYEKL. The ends lost 2 bases at V and 2 bases at J; junction bases unmatched: 1. The CDR3 length is 15 residues. The CDR3 sequence: CASSQWTGGNQPQHF. The CDR3 bases are TGCGCCAGCAGCCAATGGACAGGGGGCAATCAGCCCCAGCATTTT.

The rearrangement joins TRBV6-5 to TRBJ2-5, with D tentatively TRBD1 (5 bases). Trimming took off 2 bases at V and 3 bases at J, with 10 bases between the two ends. This CDR3 has 14 amino acids. From germline, CDR1 is MNHEY and CDR2 SVGAGI. CDR3 amino acids: CASSYPGPEETQYF. The CDR3 DNA reads as TGTGCCAGCAGTTACCCAGGGCCGGAAGAGACCCAGTACTTC.

This chain links TRBV27 with TRBJ2-5; 8 bases are shared with TRBD2. The CDR3 covers 14 residues. Germline CDR1 reads MNHEY; CDR2 reads SMNVEV (reference sequence). The trim removed 5 bases at V and 2 bases at J, leaving 4 bases unmatched. The CDR3 DNA sequence: TGTGCCAGCAGTCTAGCGGGTTTTCAAGAGACCCAGTACTTC. Encoded protein: CASSLAGFQETQYF.

The chain employs TRBV28 and TRBJ1-5; 10 bases map to TRBD1. V was clipped by 5 bases and J by 6 bases; unmatched bases: 7. The V gene's germline CDR1 is MDHEN and CDR2 SYDVKM. This CDR3 is 15 amino acids long. CDR3 nucleotides: TGTGCCAGCAGTAAAACCGGGACAGGGGTTCAGCCCCAGCATTTT. Translation gives CASSKTGTGVQPQHF.

The chain couples TRBV6-6 to TRBJ1-5, with a tentative D call TRBD1 (6 bases). This CDR3 has 15 amino acids. The V gene's germline CDR1 is MNHNY and CDR2 SVGAGI (reference sequence). Trimming shortened V by 4 bases and J by 1 base, and 11 bases separated the two germline ends. CDR3 residues: CASSLNTGSNQPQHF. CDR3 sequence (DNA): TGTGCCAGCAGTTTAAATACAGGGAGCAATCAGCCCCAGCATTTT.

CDR3 nucleotide sequence: TGTGCCAGCAGTTCAGGGAACAGTTGGGAAAAACTGTTTTTT. Its translation: CASSSGNSWEKLFF. The chain joins TRBV28 to TRBJ1-4, with D possibly TRBD1 on 5 matching bases. Looked up from germline, CDR1 is MDHEN and CDR2 is SYDVKM. Trimming pared 4 bases from V and 8 bases from J, leaving 14 bases between. The CDR3 has 14 residues.

This clone was seen only once. The J gene is TRBJ2-3, the V gene TRBV18; TRBD1 agrees at 8 bases. Unmatched junction bases numbered 4, after V lost 2 bases and J lost 6 bases. Germline V lookup: CDR1 KGHSH, CDR2 LQKENI. This CDR3 has 14 amino acids. CDR3: CASSPRTGSDTQYF. The CDR3 bases are TGTGCCAGCTCACCAAGGACAGGGTCCGATACGCAGTATTTT.

V gene TRBV28 combines with J gene TRBJ1-2, with TRBD1 matching over 8 bases. The CDR3 spans 12 residues. The V gene's germline CDR1 is MDHEN and CDR2 SYDVKM. V gave up 5 bases and J gave up 8 bases; unmatched junction bases: 4. The CDR3 DNA reads TGTGCCAGCAGTAGGACAGGGAACGGCTACACCTTC. Translation gives CASSRTGNGYTF.

On this clone itself: The identical CDR3 is also encoded by other nucleotide sequences in the sample. The chain links TRBV28 to TRBJ1-5; D is unresolved. This CDR3 is 13 amino acids long. V lost 10 bases and J lost 2, with 12 bases in between. Germline assignment: CDR1 MDHEN and CDR2 SYDVKM. Here the CDR3 DNA reads TGTGCCACCACCCCCCCGGGCAATCAGCCCCAGCATTTT. It codes for CATTPPGNQPQHF.

The genes are TRBV5-6 and TRBJ2-6; 9 nucleotides line up with TRBD1. V lost 4 bases and J lost 1; bases outside the gene matches: 0. Germline CDR1 reads SGHDT; CDR2 reads YYEEEE. The CDR3 runs 15 residues. CDR3 nucleotide sequence: TGTGCCAGCAGCGGGACAGGGTCTGGGGCCAACGTCCTGACTTTC. Translation gives CASSGTGSGANVLTF.